The count of the clone carrying this TCR beta chain is one. The antigen remains undetermined. This specimen includes other DNA sequences encoding the same CDR3. Looked up from germline, CDR1 is SGHRS and CDR2 is YFSETQ. This CDR3 region has 13 residues. Trimming removed 0 bases at V and 4 bases at J, with 7 bases between. Produced via immunoSEQ multiplex PCR; TCRdb's table is partial and in-frame only. This sample has 1,400,000 or so clones, with about 98.5% found just once. This record comes from a study of shared clonotypes between healthy human individuals. Turning to the study itself: The plates for each donor numbered three CD4 naive, three CD4 memory, two CD8 naive and one CD8 memory.

The study's findings and limits: Generation probability values for non-shared clonotypes were lower than those for clonotypes shared by all four donors.

This chain links TRBV5-1 with TRBJ1-1, with D unclear. The specimen sequenced was naive CD4+ T cells sorted from blood. Subset defined: CD45RA+ positively selected. This receptor was identified in a man younger than 40 in good health. The CDR3, as DNA: TGCGCCAGCAGCTTGGACCGGGGCACTGAAGCTTTCTTT. Protein sequence: CASSLDRGTEAFF.